This T cell receptor beta chain stems from a study of vaccination and CD4 T cells after COVID-19. Study-level information: Post-vaccine specimens were obtained a median roughly 70 days after dose two (range 14 to 241).

As to this clonotype: Antigen unknown.

The Oncomine TCR Beta short-read assay generated sequence data from the DNA of cultured CD4+ T cells. Cultured CD4+ T cells yielded the extracted genomic DNA. MiXCR was run by TCRdb on the PCR reads, yielding one entry per CDR3 protein. The repertoire holds roughly 8,900 distinct CDR3 sequences, with 50% to 70% as singletons. Treatment reported: roughly 10-day PBMC culture with coronavirus spike peptide pools or control peptides (ViraFEST assay). Under the ViraFEST approach, antigen-specific T cells were expanded with peptide pools and TCRs subsequently sequenced. The length of the CDR3 is 15 residues. Trimming removed 5 bases at V and 7 bases at J, with 18 bases between.

Sample: cultured CD4+ T cells from blood, taken after SARS-CoV-2 vaccination. This TCR derives from a human donor with COVID-19. This chain connects TRBV12-3 or TRBV12-4 to TRBJ1-5; D uncertain. The CDR3 DNA reads as TGTGCCAGCAGTGCGACCGGTGTTGGTCAACAGCCCCAGCATTTT. Amino acid sequence: CASSATGVGQQPQHF.